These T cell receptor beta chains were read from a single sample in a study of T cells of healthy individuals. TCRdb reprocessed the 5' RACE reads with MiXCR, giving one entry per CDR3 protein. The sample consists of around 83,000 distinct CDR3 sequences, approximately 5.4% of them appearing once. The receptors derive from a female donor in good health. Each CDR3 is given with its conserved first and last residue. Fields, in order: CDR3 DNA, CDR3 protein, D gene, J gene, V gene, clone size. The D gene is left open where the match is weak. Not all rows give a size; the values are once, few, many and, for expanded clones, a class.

TGCAGCGTTCATCCTTTCTTAGCGGGAGGGCTGGCAGATACGCAGTATTTT,CSVHPFLAGGLADTQYF,TRBD2,TRBJ2-3,TRBV29-1,many
TGTGCCAGCAGCTTACGGCGGAGCTCCTACAATGAGCAGTTCTTC,CASSLRRSSYNEQFF,.,TRBJ2-1,TRBV7-2,many
TGTGCCAGCAGCCAAACAAAGGGCACAGATACGCAGTATTTT,CASSQTKGTDTQYF,.,TRBJ2-3,TRBV4-2,.
TGTGCCAGCAGCTTGGTCGCGGGAGGGCCGGACGAGCAGTACTTC,CASSLVAGGPDEQYF,TRBD2,TRBJ2-7,TRBV5-4,.
TGTGCCACCAGCAGACTCGGGACAGGCCAAGAGACCCAGTACTTC,CATSRLGTGQETQYF,TRBD1,TRBJ2-5,TRBV15,many
TGTGCCAGCAGCGCCAGGGGCGGGCGCCCCGACACTGAAGCTTTCTTT,CASSARGGRPDTEAFF,.,TRBJ1-1,TRBV9,.
TGTGCCATCAGAGAACAGGAAAGCGGGAGATCAGAGCAGTTCTTC,CAIREQESGRSEQFF,TRBD2,TRBJ2-1,TRBV10-3,.
TGTGCCAGCGGCCGATGGAGCCCCGGGGAGCTGTTTTTT,CASGRWSPGELFF,.,TRBJ2-2,TRBV6-6,many
TGTGCCAGCAGTTCGCTGGGACAGGGGGGGTATGGCTACACCTTC,CASSSLGQGGYGYTF,TRBD1,TRBJ1-2,TRBV28,many
TGTGCCAGCAGCTACCGGCCCCAGCATTTT,CASSYRPQHF,.,TRBJ1-5,TRBV7-3,.
TGTGCCAGCAGCTTATTTGAAAAGACCCAGTACTTC,CASSLFEKTQYF,.,TRBJ2-5,TRBV7-8,many
TGTGCCAGCAGTGTGGGGGCCCCCTACGAGCAGTACTTC,CASSVGAPYEQYF,.,TRBJ2-7,TRBV28,.
TGTGCCAGCAGCGTAGGGACAGTACAAGAGACCCAGTACTTC,CASSVGTVQETQYF,.,TRBJ2-5,TRBV9,.
TGTGCCAGCAGTGAAGGTGTTACAGGGAATCAGCCCCAGCATTTT,CASSEGVTGNQPQHF,.,TRBJ1-5,TRBV2,few
TGTGCCAGCAGTGAGTGGGAAGGAGGGGCCGGAACTGAAGCTTTCTTT,CASSEWEGGAGTEAFF,.,TRBJ1-1,TRBV25-1,.
TGTGCCAGCAGTCGTATAGCGGGAGCCTCCTACAATGAGCAGTTCTTC,CASSRIAGASYNEQFF,TRBD2,TRBJ2-1,TRBV6-2/TRBV6-3,few
TGTGCCAGCAGTTTATGGGGAAGTGGCGTCTATGGCTACACCTTC,CASSLWGSGVYGYTF,.,TRBJ1-2,TRBV28,many
TGTGCCAGCAGCCAACACCGCAGTCAGCCCCAGCATTTT,CASSQHRSQPQHF,.,TRBJ1-5,TRBV14,.
TGTGCCAGCAGGGAGACAGGGGGGTCAGGAGGCTACACCTTC,CASRETGGSGGYTF,TRBD1,TRBJ1-2,TRBV2,.
TGTGCCAGCAGTTTCGGGTCGGTTCAAGAGACCCAGTACTTC,CASSFGSVQETQYF,.,TRBJ2-5,TRBV28,many
TGCGCCAGCAGTTTGACAGGGGCCCTCTACTATGGCTACACCTTC,CASSLTGALYYGYTF,TRBD1,TRBJ1-2,TRBV5-1,many
TGCAGTGCTAGTACTAATAGCGGGAGTAAGGATACGCAGTATTTT,CSASTNSGSKDTQYF,TRBD2,TRBJ2-3,TRBV20-1,many
TGTGCCAGCAGGTTAAGGGGGAGCGGTAATGAGCAGTTCTTC,CASRLRGSGNEQFF,.,TRBJ2-1,TRBV7-3,many
TGCGCCAGCAGCCAAGTCCTAGCGGGCGGGCCCACAGATACGCAGTATTTT,CASSQVLAGGPTDTQYF,TRBD2,TRBJ2-3,TRBV4-1,many
TGTGCCAGCAGCTTAGAAGGTAGCGGGAGTTATACAGATACGCAGTATTTT,CASSLEGSGSYTDTQYF,TRBD2,TRBJ2-3,TRBV7-2,many
TGTGCCAGCAGTTATGGGCAGGGTGAGCAGTTCTTC,CASSYGQGEQFF,.,TRBJ2-1,TRBV6-6,many
TGCAGCGTCCACCGGGACAGGGGTGACACTGAAGCTTTCTTT,CSVHRDRGDTEAFF,TRBD1,TRBJ1-1,TRBV29-1,few
TGTGCCAGCAGCTTGACAGATACCGGCGGAAGGGACTACGAGCAGTACTTC,CASSLTDTGGRDYEQYF,.,TRBJ2-7,TRBV11-1,.
TGTGCCAGCAGCTCAATTTGGACAGGCACGGACGAGGAGCAGTACTTC,CASSSIWTGTDEEQYF,TRBD1,TRBJ2-7,TRBV7-9,many
TGTGCCAGCAGCCCGGCGGGGGGAATCAATCAGCCCCAGCATTTT,CASSPAGGINQPQHF,.,TRBJ1-5,TRBV7-9,few
TGTGCCAGCGCTTCCCTAAACACCATATATTTT,CASASLNTIYF,.,TRBJ1-3,TRBV28,many
TGTGCCTGGAGTAACGGGGGTGGCCAGCCCCAGCATTTT,CAWSNGGGQPQHF,.,TRBJ1-5,TRBV30,.
TGTGCCAGCAGCCAAATGACAGCAACTAATGAAAAACTGTTTTTT,CASSQMTATNEKLFF,.,TRBJ1-4,TRBV4-2,many
TGTGCCAGCAGTCTAGCCCGAGGCGGACAGGGTGTCCATGGCTACACCTTC,CASSLARGGQGVHGYTF,TRBD1,TRBJ1-2,TRBV6-5,many
TGTGCCAGCAGCCCCGTCAGGGGTGGCACTGAAGCTTTCTTT,CASSPVRGGTEAFF,.,TRBJ1-1,TRBV7-9,.
TGTGCCAGCAGCTTAGCGCGGAATCAGCCCCAGCATTTT,CASSLARNQPQHF,.,TRBJ1-5,TRBV7-2,many
TGCAGTGCTAGCCAAGAGACCCAGTACTTC,CSASQETQYF,.,TRBJ2-5,TRBV20-1,few
TGCAGCGTTCTCCGGCCGTTGAACACTGAAGCTTTCTTT,CSVLRPLNTEAFF,.,TRBJ1-1,TRBV29-1,many
TGTGCCAGCAGCCCTGGCGCAGGGGTGAAACCCCTCCACTTT,CASSPGAGVKPLHF,.,TRBJ1-6,TRBV27,many
TGTGCCAGCAGCCCGCAAGCGGGGAGCTCCTACAATGAGCAGTTCTTC,CASSPQAGSSYNEQFF,TRBD2,TRBJ2-1,TRBV11-2,.
TGTGCCAGCAGTGAAGGGACCCAAAGAAACTACGAGCAGTACTTC,CASSEGTQRNYEQYF,.,TRBJ2-7,TRBV6-1,many
TGCGCCAGCAGCTTGGGCGGGACTAGCGGGAGTTCGGCAGATACGCAGTATTTT,CASSLGGTSGSSADTQYF,TRBD2,TRBJ2-3,TRBV5-1,many
TGTGCCAGCACCACGGTCGGCCAGGGGATGTCACCCCTCCACTTT,CASTTVGQGMSPLHF,.,TRBJ1-6,TRBV5-6,many
TGTGCCAGCAGCTTAGCGGGGGCGTATCAGCCCCAGCATTTT,CASSLAGAYQPQHF,.,TRBJ1-5,TRBV7-2,.
TGCGCCAGCAGCGTACGGGGCCCCCAGGAAGGCTACACCTTC,CASSVRGPQEGYTF,.,TRBJ1-2,TRBV4-1,few
TGTGCCACCAGCAGAGATCTTCCCCCAGTTGGGGCAGATACGCAGTATTTT,CATSRDLPPVGADTQYF,.,TRBJ2-3,TRBV15,many
TGTGCCAGCAGCCAAGATCCCAGACTAGTCAGCTCCTACAATGAGCAGTTCTTC,CASSQDPRLVSSYNEQFF,.,TRBJ2-1,TRBV4-2,few